This note documents a single TCR beta chain sequence. No antigen is known for it. This sample is drawn from a study of metastatic and nonmetastatic thyroid tumors. The study's findings and limits: Reported TCR beta diversity, measured in blood and tumor, was significantly higher for malignant thyroid tumors than for benign nodules.

With MiXCR, TCRdb called clones anew from the PCR reads. The data show over 50,000 clones, roughly 30% seen once. Before thyroid surgery, none of the patients had received any treatment. The source is a female donor with papillary thyroid cancer or a benign thyroid nodule (not recorded which). Some clones in this sample may be carry-over from other donors' samples. The sample taken for sequencing was blood.

CDR3 nucleotides: TGCAGTGCTCCGGATATCCGGACGCAGTATTTT. Translation: CSAPDIRTQYF. The chain couples TRBV20-1 to TRBJ2-3, with D hard to call. The germline CDR1 and CDR2 sequences are DFQATT and SNEGSKA (reference sequence). CDR3 length: 11 amino acids. Trimming shortened V by 5 bases and J by 9 bases, and 12 bases separated the two germline ends.